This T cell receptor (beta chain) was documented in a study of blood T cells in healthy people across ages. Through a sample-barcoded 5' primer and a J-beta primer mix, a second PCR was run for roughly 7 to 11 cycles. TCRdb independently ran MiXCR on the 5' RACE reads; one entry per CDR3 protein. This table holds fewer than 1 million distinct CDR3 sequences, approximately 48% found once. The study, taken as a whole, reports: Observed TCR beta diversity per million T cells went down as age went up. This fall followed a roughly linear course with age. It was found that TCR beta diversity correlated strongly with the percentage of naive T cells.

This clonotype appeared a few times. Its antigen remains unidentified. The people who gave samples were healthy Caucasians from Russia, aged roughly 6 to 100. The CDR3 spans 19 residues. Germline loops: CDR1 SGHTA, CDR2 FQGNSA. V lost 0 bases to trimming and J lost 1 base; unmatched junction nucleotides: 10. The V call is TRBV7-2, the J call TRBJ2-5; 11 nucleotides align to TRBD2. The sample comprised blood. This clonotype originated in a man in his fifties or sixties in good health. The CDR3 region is CASSLALLAGADSQETQYF. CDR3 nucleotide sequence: TGTGCCAGCAGCTTAGCGCTACTAGCGGGGGCCGACAGCCAAGAGACCCAGTACTTC.